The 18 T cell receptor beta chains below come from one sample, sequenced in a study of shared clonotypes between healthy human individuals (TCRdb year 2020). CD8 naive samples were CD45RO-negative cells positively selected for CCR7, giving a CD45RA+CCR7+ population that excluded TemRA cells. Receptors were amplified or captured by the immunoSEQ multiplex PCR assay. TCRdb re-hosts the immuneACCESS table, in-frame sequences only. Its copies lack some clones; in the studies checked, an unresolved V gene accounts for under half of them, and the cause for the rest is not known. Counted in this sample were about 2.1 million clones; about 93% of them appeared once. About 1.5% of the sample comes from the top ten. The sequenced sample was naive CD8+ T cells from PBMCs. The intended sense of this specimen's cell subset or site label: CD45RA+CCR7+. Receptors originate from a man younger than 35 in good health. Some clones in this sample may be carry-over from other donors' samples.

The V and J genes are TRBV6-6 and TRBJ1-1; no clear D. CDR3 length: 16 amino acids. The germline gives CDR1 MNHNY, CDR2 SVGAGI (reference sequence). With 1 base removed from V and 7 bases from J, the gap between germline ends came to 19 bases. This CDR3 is CASSYYRGRRGDEAFF. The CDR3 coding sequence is TGTGCCAGCAGTTACTATCGTGGGAGACGGGGTGATGAAGCTTTCTTT.

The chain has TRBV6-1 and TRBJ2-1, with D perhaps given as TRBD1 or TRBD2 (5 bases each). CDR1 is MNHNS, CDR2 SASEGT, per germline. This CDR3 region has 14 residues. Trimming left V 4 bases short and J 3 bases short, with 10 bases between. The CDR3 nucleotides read TGTGCCAGCAGTGTTCGGGGCGTCTACAATGAGCAGTTCTTC. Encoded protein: CASSVRGVYNEQFF.

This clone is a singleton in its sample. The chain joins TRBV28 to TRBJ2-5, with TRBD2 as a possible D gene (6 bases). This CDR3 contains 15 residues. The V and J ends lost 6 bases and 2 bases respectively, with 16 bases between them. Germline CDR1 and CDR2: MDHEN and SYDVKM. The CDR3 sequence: CASSPWGEFQETQYF. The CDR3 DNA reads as TGTGCCAGCAGCCCCTGGGGGGAGTTTCAAGAGACCCAGTACTTC.

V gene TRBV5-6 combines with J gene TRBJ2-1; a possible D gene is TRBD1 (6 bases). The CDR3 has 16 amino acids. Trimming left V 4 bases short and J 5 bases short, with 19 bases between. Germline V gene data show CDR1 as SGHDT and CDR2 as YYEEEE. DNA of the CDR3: TGTGCCAGCAGCCCGGGAAGGACAGTGATCGACAATGAGCAGTTCTTC. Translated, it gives CASSPGRTVIDNEQFF.

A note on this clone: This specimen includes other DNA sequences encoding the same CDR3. The CDR3 DNA follows: TGTGCCAGCAGCGTAGCAGGGGGGGCTAACGAGCAGTTCTTC. It specifies CASSVAGGANEQFF. The genes are TRBV9 and TRBJ2-1; either TRBD1 or TRBD2 may fit D (7 bases each). Per germline, CDR1 SGDLS and CDR2 YYNGEE. CDR3 length: 14 amino acids. V gave up 0 bases and J gave up 10 bases, with 14 bases separating them.

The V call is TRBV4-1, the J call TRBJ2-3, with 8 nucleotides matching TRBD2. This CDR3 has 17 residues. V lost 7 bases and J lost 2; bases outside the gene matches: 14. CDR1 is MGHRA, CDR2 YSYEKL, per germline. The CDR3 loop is CASTPSGGREHTDTQYF. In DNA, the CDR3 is TGCGCCAGCACCCCATCGGGGGGGCGGGAACACACAGATACGCAGTATTTT.

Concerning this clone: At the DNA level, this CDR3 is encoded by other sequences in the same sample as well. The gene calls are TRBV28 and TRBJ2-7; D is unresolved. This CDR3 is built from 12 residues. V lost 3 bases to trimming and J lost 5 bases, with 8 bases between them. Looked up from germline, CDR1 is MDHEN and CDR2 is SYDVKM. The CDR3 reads CASSFSGNEQYF. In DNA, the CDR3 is TGTGCCAGCAGTTTCTCTGGGAACGAGCAGTACTTC.

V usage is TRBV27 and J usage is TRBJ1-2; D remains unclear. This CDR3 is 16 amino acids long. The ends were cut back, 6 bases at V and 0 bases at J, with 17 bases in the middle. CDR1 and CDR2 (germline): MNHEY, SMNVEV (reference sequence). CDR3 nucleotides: TGTGCCAGCAGCTTAGGAGGCCCGCGGGCTAACTATGGCTACACCTTC. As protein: CASSLGGPRANYGYTF.

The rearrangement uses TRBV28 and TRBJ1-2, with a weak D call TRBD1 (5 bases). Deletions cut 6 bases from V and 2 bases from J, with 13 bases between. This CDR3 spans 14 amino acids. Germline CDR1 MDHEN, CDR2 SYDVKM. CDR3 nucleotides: TGTGCCAGCAGCTTAACAGGTCAAAACTATGGCTACACCTTC. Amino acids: CASSLTGQNYGYTF.

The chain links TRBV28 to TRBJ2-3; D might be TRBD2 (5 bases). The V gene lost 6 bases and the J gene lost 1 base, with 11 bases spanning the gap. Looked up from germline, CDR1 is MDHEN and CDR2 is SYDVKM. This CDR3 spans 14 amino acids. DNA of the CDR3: TGTGCCAGCAGATTAGCGTCCCGCACAGATACGCAGTATTTT. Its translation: CASRLASRTDTQYF.

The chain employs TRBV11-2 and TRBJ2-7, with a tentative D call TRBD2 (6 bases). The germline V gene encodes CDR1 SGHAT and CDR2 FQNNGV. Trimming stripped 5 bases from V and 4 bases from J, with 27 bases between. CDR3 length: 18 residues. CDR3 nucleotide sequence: TGTGCCAGCAGCCCCCCGGTGTGGACTACCGACCCAAAATACGAGCAGTACTTC. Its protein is CASSPPVWTTDPKYEQYF.

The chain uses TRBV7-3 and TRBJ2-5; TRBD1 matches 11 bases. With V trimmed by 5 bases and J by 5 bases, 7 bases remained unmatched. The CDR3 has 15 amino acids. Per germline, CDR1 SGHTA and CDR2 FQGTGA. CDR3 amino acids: CASSPGTGGGETQYF. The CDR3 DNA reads TGTGCCAGCAGCCCCGGGACAGGGGGGGGCGAGACCCAGTACTTC.

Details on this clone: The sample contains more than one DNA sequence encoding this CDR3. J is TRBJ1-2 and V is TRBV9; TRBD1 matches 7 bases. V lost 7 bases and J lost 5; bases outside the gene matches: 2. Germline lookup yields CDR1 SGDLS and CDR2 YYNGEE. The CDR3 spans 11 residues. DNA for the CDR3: TGTGCCAGCTCGACAGGGTATGGCTACACCTTC. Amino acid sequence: CASSTGYGYTF.

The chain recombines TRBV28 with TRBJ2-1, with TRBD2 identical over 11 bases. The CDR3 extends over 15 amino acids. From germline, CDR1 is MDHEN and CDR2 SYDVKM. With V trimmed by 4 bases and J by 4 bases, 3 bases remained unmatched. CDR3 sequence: CASSSTSGMYNEQFF. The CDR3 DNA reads TGTGCCAGCAGTTCGACTAGCGGGATGTACAATGAGCAGTTCTTC.

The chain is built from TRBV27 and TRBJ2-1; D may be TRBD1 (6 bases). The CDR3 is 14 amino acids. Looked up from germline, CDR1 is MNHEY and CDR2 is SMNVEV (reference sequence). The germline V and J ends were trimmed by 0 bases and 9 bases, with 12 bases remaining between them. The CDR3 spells CASSLSGRGVEQFF. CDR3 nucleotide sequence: TGTGCCAGCAGTTTATCAGGCAGGGGCGTTGAGCAGTTCTTC.

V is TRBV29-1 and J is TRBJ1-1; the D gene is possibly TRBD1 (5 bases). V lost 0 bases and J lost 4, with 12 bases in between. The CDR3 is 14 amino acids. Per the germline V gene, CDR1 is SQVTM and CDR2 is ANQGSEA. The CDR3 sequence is CSVEDRGVGTEAFF. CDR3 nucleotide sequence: TGCAGCGTTGAAGATCGAGGGGTCGGCACTGAAGCTTTCTTT.

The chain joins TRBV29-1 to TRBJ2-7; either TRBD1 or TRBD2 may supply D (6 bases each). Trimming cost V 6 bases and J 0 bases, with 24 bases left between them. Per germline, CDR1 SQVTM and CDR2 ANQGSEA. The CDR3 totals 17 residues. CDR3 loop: CSVLAARGTSSSYEQYF. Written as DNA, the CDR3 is TGCAGCGTCCTCGCAGCAAGGGGGACTTCTAGCTCCTACGAGCAGTACTTC.

CDR3 in DNA: TGTGCCAGCAGCTTCCACCTTCGACGGGTTTTTTGGCCCCAGCATTTT. Protein: CASSFHLRRVFWPQHF. This chain links TRBV11-1 with TRBJ1-5; D is unclear. The CDR3 contains 16 residues. In germline, CDR1 is SGHAT, CDR2 FQDESV (reference sequence). Trimming shortened V by 3 bases and J by 9 bases, and 21 bases separated the two germline ends.